This T cell receptor beta chain originates from a study of T-cell memory formation after mild COVID-19. The wider study: Largely donor-specific sequence clusters came from a couple of donors. General study results and limits: The study found contracting CD4+ clones mainly in CM and EM and contracting CD8+ clones in EMRA.

Germline lookup yields CDR1 LNHDA and CDR2 SQIVND (reference sequence). The CDR3 contains 12 residues. Trimming cost V 5 bases and J 1 base, with 5 bases left between them. This clonotype was seen only a few times. The antigen remains undetermined. MiXCR, applied by TCRdb to the 5' RACE reads, yields one record per CDR3 protein. Here the sample spans approximately 190,000 distinct CDR3 sequences, about 18% being singletons. This chain joins TRBV19 and TRBJ1-1, with D unresolved. This TCR derives from an adult woman who had mild COVID-19 (a few samples of this study predate the infection). Cell type and time point are not known. Sequencing was performed on PBMCs or a T cell subset sorted from them (not recorded which). DNA for the CDR3: TGTGCCAGTAGTGAGCGGAACACTGAAGCTTTCTTT. Protein product: CASSERNTEAFF.